Described below is a single T cell receptor (beta chain) sequence and its context. The CDR3 contains 15 residues. Per germline, CDR1 SEHNR and CDR2 FQNEAQ (reference sequence). Trimming stripped 5 bases from V and 0 bases from J, with 13 bases between. Data came from immunoSEQ multiplex PCR; TCRdb stores just in-frame clones and leaves some out. The sample consists of roughly 300,000 clones, 70% to 90% of them appearing once. The source of the sample is a study of blood T cell repertoires in COVID-19. Study-level background: The samples span acute and convalescent COVID-19 from the United States, Italy and Spain. T cells, B-cell-depleted T cells, or PBMCs provided the cDNA or gDNA that served as material.

The receptor was isolated from a woman younger than 45 with COVID-19, enrolled during active disease. This chain connects TRBV7-9 to TRBJ1-1, with D possibly TRBD1 on 6 matching bases. What was sequenced was peripheral blood. The CDR3 loop reads CASSRARGVNTEAFF. For the CDR3, the DNA is TGTGCCAGCAGCCGTGCCAGGGGTGTGAACACTGAAGCTTTCTTT.